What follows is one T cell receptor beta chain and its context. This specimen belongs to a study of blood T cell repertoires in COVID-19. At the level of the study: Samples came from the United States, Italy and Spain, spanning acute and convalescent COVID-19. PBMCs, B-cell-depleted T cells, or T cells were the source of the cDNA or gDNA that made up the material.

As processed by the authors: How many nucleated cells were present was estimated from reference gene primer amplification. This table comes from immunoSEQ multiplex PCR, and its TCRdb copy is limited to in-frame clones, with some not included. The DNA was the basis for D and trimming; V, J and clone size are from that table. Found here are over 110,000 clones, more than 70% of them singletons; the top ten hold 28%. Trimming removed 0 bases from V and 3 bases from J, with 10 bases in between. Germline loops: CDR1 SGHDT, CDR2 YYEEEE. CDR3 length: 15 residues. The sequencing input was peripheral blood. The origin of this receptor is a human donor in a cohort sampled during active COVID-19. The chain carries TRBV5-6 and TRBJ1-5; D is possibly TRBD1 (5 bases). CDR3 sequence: CASSLGQLNNQPQHF. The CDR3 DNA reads TGTGCCAGCAGCTTGGGACAGCTTAACAATCAGCCCCAGCATTTT.